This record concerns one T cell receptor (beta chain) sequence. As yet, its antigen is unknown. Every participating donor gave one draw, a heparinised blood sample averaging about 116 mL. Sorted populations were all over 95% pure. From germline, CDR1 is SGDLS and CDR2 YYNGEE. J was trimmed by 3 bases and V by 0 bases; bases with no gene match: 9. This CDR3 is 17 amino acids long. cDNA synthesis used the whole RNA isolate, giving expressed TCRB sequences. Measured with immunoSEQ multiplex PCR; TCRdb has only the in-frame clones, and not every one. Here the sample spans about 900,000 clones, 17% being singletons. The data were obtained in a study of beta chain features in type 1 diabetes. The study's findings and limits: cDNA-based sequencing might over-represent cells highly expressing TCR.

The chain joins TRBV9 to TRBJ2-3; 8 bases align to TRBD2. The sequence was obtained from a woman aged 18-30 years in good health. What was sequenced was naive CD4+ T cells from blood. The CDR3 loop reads CASSVDGREGFTDTQYF. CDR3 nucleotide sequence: TGTGCCAGCAGCGTAGATGGCCGGGAGGGTTTTACAGATACGCAGTATTTT.